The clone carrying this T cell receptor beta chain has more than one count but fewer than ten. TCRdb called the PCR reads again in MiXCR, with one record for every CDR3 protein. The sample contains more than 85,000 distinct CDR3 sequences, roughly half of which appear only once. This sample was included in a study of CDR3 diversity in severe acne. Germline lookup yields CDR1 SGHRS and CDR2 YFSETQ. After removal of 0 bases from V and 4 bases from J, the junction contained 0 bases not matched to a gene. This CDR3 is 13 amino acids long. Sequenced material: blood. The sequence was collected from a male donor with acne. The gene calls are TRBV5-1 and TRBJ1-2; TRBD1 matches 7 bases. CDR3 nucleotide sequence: TGCGCCAGCAGCTTGGGGGACAGCTATGGCTACACCTTC. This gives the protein CASSLGDSYGYTF.